The rows below give T cell receptor beta chains drawn from one sample of a study of T cell responses to AZD1222 COVID-19 vaccine. Assay used: immunoSEQ multiplex PCR; TCRdb lists only in-frame clones, some missing. The sample holds more than 100,000 clones; around 86% are singletons and the top ten take around 7.7%. This specimen consisted of peripheral blood, obtained on day 0 of AZD1222 vaccination. Receptor source: an adult in good health. CDR3s include the opening cysteine and the closing phenylalanine or tryptophan. The D gene is left open where the match is weak. Size is omitted from some rows. Given values are once, few, many or a class for expanded clones.

len,v_gene,abundance,d_gene,j_gene,CDR3nt,CDR3aa
16,TRBV28,.,.,TRBJ1-2,TGTGCCAGCAGTTTGCCCCCTTGGGGGGCTAACTATGGCTACACCTTC,CASSLPPWGANYGYTF
16,TRBV28,.,TRBD2,TRBJ2-5,TGTGCCAGCAGTTCCCCGGGACTAGCAGCTCAAGAGACCCAGTACTTC,CASSSPGLAAQETQYF
13,TRBV18,few,.,TRBJ2-1,TGTGCCAGCTCACCACCTCAGAACAATGAGCAGTTCTTC,CASSPPQNNEQFF
13,TRBV18,.,.,TRBJ2-5,TGTGCCAGCTCATCGGACCAGTCCGAGACCCAGTACTTC,CASSSDQSETQYF
16,TRBV7-9,.,.,TRBJ1-3,TGTGCCAGCAGCCCCCGGCGAGGGGCCTCTGGAAACACCATATATTTT,CASSPRRGASGNTIYF
15,TRBV24-1,.,TRBD1,TRBJ1-2,TGTGCCACCAGTGAAGGGACAGGGTGGGGCTATGGCTACACCTTC,CATSEGTGWGYGYTF
14,TRBV3-1/TRBV3-2,.,.,TRBJ2-3,TGTGCCAGCAGGGGACGGTGGGGCACAGATACGCAGTATTTT,CASRGRWGTDTQYF
21,TRBV27,.,TRBD2,TRBJ2-3,TGTGCCAGCAGTGCAAAAACGACTAGCGGGGGGCCGCATGGCAGCACAGATACGCAGTATTTT,CASSAKTTSGGPHGSTDTQYF
16,TRBV4-1,.,TRBD2,TRBJ2-7,TGCGCCAGCAGCCAAGAGGGCGCGGGAGGACCCTACGAGCAGTACTTC,CASSQEGAGGPYEQYF
12,TRBV27,.,.,TRBJ1-1,TGTGCCAGCAGGCGGGGGAACACTGAAGCTTTCTTT,CASRRGNTEAFF
13,TRBV19,.,.,TRBJ2-5,TGTGCCAGTAGAGAAGTGACAAAAGAGACCCAGTACTTC,CASREVTKETQYF
13,TRBV5-8,many,.,TRBJ1-6,TGTGCCAGCAGCTTGACCACCAATTCACCCCTCCACTTT,CASSLTTNSPLHF
14,TRBV18,.,.,TRBJ2-6,TGTGCCAGCTCACCTCCCTCTGGGGCCAACGTCCTGACTTTC,CASSPPSGANVLTF
11,TRBV20-1,few,.,TRBJ2-5,TGCAGTGTCCCACGGGAAGAGACCCAGTACTTC,CSVPREETQYF
15,TRBV11-2,.,.,TRBJ2-2,TGTGCCAGCAGCTCGGGGGCTAGCGCGACCGGGGAGCTGTTTTTT,CASSSGASATGELFF
14,TRBV5-4,.,TRBD1,TRBJ2-1,TGTGCCAGCAGCCCCCGGGACAGGGGTTGGGAGCAGTTCTTC,CASSPRDRGWEQFF
14,TRBV7-8,.,.,TRBJ1-2,TGTGCCAGCAGCTTAGCGCAAGGAGCCTATGGCTACACCTTC,CASSLAQGAYGYTF
16,TRBV5-4,once,TRBD2,TRBJ2-1,TGTGCCAGCAGCTCAGGGACTAGCGGGGCCTACAATGAGCAGTTCTTC,CASSSGTSGAYNEQFF
15,TRBV19,few,.,TRBJ1-5,TGTGCCAGTAACCTAGGTCGAGATAGCAATCAGCCCCAGCATTTT,CASNLGRDSNQPQHF
15,TRBV25-1,.,.,TRBJ1-5,TGTGCCAGCAGTGATGGGGCAGGGGTCAATCAGCCCCAGCATTTT,CASSDGAGVNQPQHF
16,TRBV19,.,TRBD1,TRBJ1-3,TGTGCCAGTAGTATGAGACAGGGACCCTCTGGAAACACCATATATTTT,CASSMRQGPSGNTIYF
13,TRBV5-1,.,.,TRBJ1-1,TGCGCCAGCAGCCCCCACCTGGGGAGGGAAGCTTTCTTT,CASSPHLGREAFF
13,TRBV28,.,.,TRBJ2-1,TGTGCCAGCGATTACAGGGATCTCAATGAGCAGTTCTTC,CASDYRDLNEQFF
18,TRBV21-1,.,.,TRBJ2-4,TGTGCCAGCAGCAAAGGACCTGGGGGGGGGCGACCGAAACACATTCAGTACTTC,CASSKGPGGGRPKHIQYF
13,TRBV10-3,.,TRBD1,TRBJ2-7,TGTGCCATCAGTCCGACAGGGACCTACGAGCAGTACTTC,CAISPTGTYEQYF
14,TRBV5-6,.,.,TRBJ2-3,TGTGCCAGCAGCTTGTCTAGCGCTGGTGATACGCAGTATTTT,CASSLSSAGDTQYF
15,TRBV24-1,.,TRBD2,TRBJ2-1,TGTGCCACCGCCGAGGGCGGGAGCTCCTACAATGAGCAGTTCTTC,CATAEGGSSYNEQFF
15,TRBV5-4,.,.,TRBJ1-1,TGTGCCAGCAGCGGTTCGACAGGCCTAGGGGCTGAAGCTTTCTTT,CASSGSTGLGAEAFF
12,TRBV28,.,.,TRBJ1-1,TGTGCCAGCAGTTTCTCGCACACTGAAGCTTTCTTT,CASSFSHTEAFF
14,TRBV9,once,.,TRBJ1-5,TGTGCCAGCAGCGTAGGGGTTGACAATCAGCCCCAGCATTTT,CASSVGVDNQPQHF
13,TRBV3-1/TRBV3-2,once,.,TRBJ2-7,TGTGCCAGCAGAAATGGGGCAACCTACGAGCAGTACTTC,CASRNGATYEQYF
14,TRBV6-1,.,.,TRBJ2-2,TGTGCCAGCATCGGCGGGCTGAACACCGGGGAGCTGTTTTTT,CASIGGLNTGELFF
17,TRBV15,.,TRBD2,TRBJ2-1,TGTGCCACCAGCAGAGCGTCGACTAGCGGGCTGAACAATGAGCAGTTCTTC,CATSRASTSGLNNEQFF
15,TRBV7-9,.,TRBD1,TRBJ2-7,TGTGCCAGCAGCTTAAGGGGGCCCACCGGCTACGAGCAGTACTTC,CASSLRGPTGYEQYF
15,TRBV5-6,.,TRBD1,TRBJ1-6,TGTGCCAGCAGCCCGGCGGGACAGGGAGCTTCACCCCTCCACTTT,CASSPAGQGASPLHF
15,TRBV11-2,.,TRBD2,TRBJ2-3,TGTGCCAGCAGCTCCGGACTAGCGGGGAAAGATACGCAGTATTTT,CASSSGLAGKDTQYF
15,TRBV7-9,.,.,TRBJ1-6,TGTGCCAGCGGAGGGGGGGACTCCTATAATTCACCCCTCCACTTT,CASGGGDSYNSPLHF
11,TRBV3-1/TRBV3-2,.,.,TRBJ2-1,TGTGCCAGCAGCCAGGCGGGGGCGGAGTTCTTC,CASSQAGAEFF
16,TRBV5-1,.,.,TRBJ2-7,TGCGCCAGCAGCCCCGAGCCGGGTACCCACTCCTACGAGCAGTACTTC,CASSPEPGTHSYEQYF
14,TRBV5-1,.,.,TRBJ1-2,TGCGCCAGCAGCTTAGACAGTAAAGGCTATGGCTACACCTTC,CASSLDSKGYGYTF
14,TRBV3-1/TRBV3-2,.,TRBD1,TRBJ1-2,TGTGCCAGCAGCCCGGGACAGACCAACTATGGCTACACCTTC,CASSPGQTNYGYTF
18,TRBV27,.,TRBD2,TRBJ2-7,TGTGCCAGCAGTTTATTAGGTGTGGGGCTAGCGGGAGTTGTCGAGCAGTACTTC,CASSLLGVGLAGVVEQYF
21,TRBV10-3,once,TRBD2,TRBJ2-2,TGTGCCATCAGTGAGTTTACAGACCGACGGGGACTAGCGTGGAACACCGGGGAGCTGTTTTTT,CAISEFTDRRGLAWNTGELFF